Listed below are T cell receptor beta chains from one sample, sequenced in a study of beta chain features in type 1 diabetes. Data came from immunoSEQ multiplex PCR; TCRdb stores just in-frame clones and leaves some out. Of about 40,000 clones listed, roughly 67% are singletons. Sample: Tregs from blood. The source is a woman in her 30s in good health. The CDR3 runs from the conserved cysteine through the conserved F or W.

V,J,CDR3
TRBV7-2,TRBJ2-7,CASSLANREYEQYF
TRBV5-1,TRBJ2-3,CASSLYGLAGEYTQYF
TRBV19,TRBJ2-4,CASSIRRGMAKNIQYF
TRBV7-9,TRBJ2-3,CASSLGASGSRTDTQYF
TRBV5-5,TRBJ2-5,CASSLTAGHQETQYF
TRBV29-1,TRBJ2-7,CSVGQASYGQYF
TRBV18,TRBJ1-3,CASSQAGATPGNTIYF
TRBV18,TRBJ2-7,CASSPRQGYEQYF
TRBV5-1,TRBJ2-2,CASSLRDSGELFF
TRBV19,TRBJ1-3,CAARTGSSGNTIYF